The 26 T cell receptor beta chains below come from one sample, sequenced in a study of T cell changes during pregnancy in multiple sclerosis. Profiled with immunoSEQ multiplex PCR; TCRdb holds only in-frame clones, not every one. The sample records over 60,000 clones, about 88% being singletons. The sequences come from peripheral blood, collected in the first trimester of pregnancy. The source of these receptors is a female donor with multiple sclerosis, enrolled in a pregnancy study.

The genes are TRBV6-1 and TRBJ2-1; 11 bases agree with TRBD2. The CDR3 is 16 amino acids. The junction had 6 bases not matched to a gene; V was cut back by 2 bases and J by 6 bases. Germline values: CDR1 MNHNS, CDR2 SASEGT. CDR3 loop: CASSENPSGRINEQFF. In DNA form, the CDR3 reads TGTGCCAGCAGTGAAAACCCTAGCGGGAGGATCAATGAGCAGTTCTTC.

The chain carries TRBV5-1 and TRBJ2-7; TRBD2 might be the D (5 bases). The CDR3 has 16 residues. The V and J ends lost 4 bases and 3 bases respectively, with 20 bases between them. Germline V lookup: CDR1 SGHRS, CDR2 YFSETQ. This CDR3 reads CASSLGPPGMGYEQYF. CDR3 in DNA: TGCGCCAGCAGCCTCGGGCCCCCCGGGATGGGCTACGAGCAGTACTTC.

This clone was observed a handful of times. The chain employs TRBV27 and TRBJ2-7, with D hard to call. Per germline, CDR1 MNHEY and CDR2 SMNVEV (reference sequence). The CDR3 loop spans 12 amino acids. V was clipped by 4 bases and J by 2 bases, with 6 bases between them. Here the CDR3 reads CASSSQTYEQYF. The CDR3 DNA is TGTGCCAGCAGTTCACAAACCTACGAGCAGTACTTC.

V usage is TRBV12-2 and J usage is TRBJ2-4; TRBD2 is the table's D call and was not checked against the DNA. TRBV12-2 is classified as a pseudogene. The CDR3 length is 16 residues. DNA of the CDR3: TGTGCAAGTCGCTTAGCGAGAACTAGCGGCCTTAACATTCAGTACTTC. This gives the protein CASRLARTSGLNIQYF.

This rearrangement joins TRBV18 to TRBJ2-1; D may be TRBD1 (7 bases). CDR3 size: 15 residues. Germline CDR1 and CDR2: KGHSH and LQKENI. The ends were cut back, 0 bases at V and 7 bases at J, with 13 bases in the middle. The CDR3 nucleotides are TGTGCCAGCTCACCACCTGGACAGGCGGGAAATGAGCAGTTCTTC. It translates to CASSPPGQAGNEQFF.

V and J are TRBV7-2 and TRBJ2-1, with TRBD2 matching over 16 bases. Germline lookup yields CDR1 SGHTA and CDR2 FQGNSA. The CDR3 contains 17 residues. V lost 3 bases to trimming and J lost 5 bases; unmatched junction nucleotides: 4. The CDR3 nucleotides are TGTGCCAGCAGCTTGGGACTAGCGGGAGGGCCTGACAATGAGCAGTTCTTC. Amino acid sequence: CASSLGLAGGPDNEQFF.

The chain carries TRBV6-5 and TRBJ2-5; D is unresolved. Trimming stripped 5 bases from V and 7 bases from J, with 11 bases between. CDR3 length equals 12 residues. Germline-derived CDR1 and CDR2 are MNHEY and SVGAGI. CDR3 region: CASSPNGGTQYF. The CDR3 DNA sequence: TGTGCCAGCAGTCCGAACGGTGGGACCCAGTACTTC.

V usage is TRBV7-9 and J usage is TRBJ2-3; 10 nucleotides align to TRBD1. Germline V gene data show CDR1 as SEHNR and CDR2 as FQNEAQ (reference sequence). After removal of 3 bases from V and 4 bases from J, the junction contained 7 bases not matched to a gene. The CDR3 totals 16 residues. CDR3 sequence (DNA): TGTGCCAGCAGCTTGGGGGACAGGGGTGGGGCAGATACGCAGTATTTT. Translation gives CASSLGDRGGADTQYF.

The V gene is TRBV19, the J gene TRBJ1-1; no clear D. CDR1 and CDR2 from the germline V gene are LNHDA and SQIVND (reference sequence). The CDR3 contains 14 residues. V was pared by 3 bases and J by 4 bases, with 12 bases between. CDR3 DNA: TGTGCCAGTAGTATTGAGGATCGGGTCACTGAAGCTTTCTTT. Translated, it gives CASSIEDRVTEAFF.

Regarding this clone: Just one base apart from a much larger clone, this may be a read error. Other nucleotide sequences from this sample produce the same CDR3. The genes are TRBV12-5 and TRBJ1-2; D is perhaps TRBD1 (6 bases). V dropped 6 bases and J dropped 7 bases, with 9 bases sitting between them. CDR1 and CDR2 from the germline V gene are LGHNT and FRNRAP. CDR3 length: 11 amino acids. CDR3 region: CASGQGSGYTF. DNA of the CDR3: TGTGCTAGTGGACAGGGCTCTGGCTACACCTTC. The full variable domain, in which reference TRBV12-5 and TRBJ1-2 provide the parts outside the CDR3, is DARVTQTPRHKVTEMGQEVTMRCQPILGHNTVFWYRQTMMQGLELLAYFRNRAPLDDSGMPKDRFSAEMPDATLATLKIQPSEPRDSAVYFCASGQGSGYTFGSGTRLTVV.

V usage is TRBV14 and J usage is TRBJ2-3; possible D gene TRBD2, 7 bases. Germline CDR1 and CDR2: SGHDN and FVKESK. The CDR3 spans 15 residues. Deletions cut 1 base from V and 1 base from J, with 9 bases between. The CDR3 is CASSQAGGGTDTQYF. Here the CDR3 DNA reads TGTGCCAGCAGCCAAGCGGGGGGCGGCACAGATACGCAGTATTTT.

The V and J genes are TRBV29-1 and TRBJ2-1, with a weak D call TRBD2 (6 bases). The CDR3 runs to 15 residues. The V gene's germline CDR1 is SQVTM and CDR2 ANQGSEA. V shed 2 bases and J shed 8 bases, with 19 bases lying between them. CDR3 protein: CSVENPSAGVHEQFF. CDR3 in DNA: TGCAGCGTTGAAAATCCTAGCGCCGGGGTTCATGAGCAGTTCTTC.

The chain recombines TRBV30 with TRBJ2-7; TRBD1 matches at 7 bases. This CDR3 is built from 14 residues. The J segment lost 5 bases and the V segment lost 3 bases, leaving 10 bases of the junction unmatched. Germline V gene data show CDR1 as GTSNPN and CDR2 as SVGIG (reference sequence). The CDR3 DNA reads TGTGCCTGGAGGACCTACGAGGGGGCCCACGAGCAGTACTTC. As protein: CAWRTYEGAHEQYF.

This clone was seen a single time. The rearrangement joins TRBV4-1 to TRBJ1-1, with unresolved D. Germline-derived CDR1 and CDR2 are MGHRA and YSYEKL. The CDR3 length is 15 residues. Between the trimmed V and J ends, which lost 1 base and 7 bases, there was a span of 16 bases. For the CDR3, the DNA is TGCGCCAGCAGCCAAGTCGTTCTTCTGGAGAGTGAAGCTTTCTTT. Its translation: CASSQVVLLESEAFF.

This clone appeared a single time. V gene TRBV30 combines with J gene TRBJ2-2, with 8 positions matching TRBD1. The CDR3 has 17 amino acids. In germline, CDR1 is GTSNPN, CDR2 SVGIG (reference sequence). The V segment lost 2 bases and the J segment 4 bases; nucleotides outside the gene matches: 12. CDR3 loop: CAWSRDRGNGGTGELFF. CDR3 nucleotides: TGTGCCTGGAGTCGTGACAGGGGAAACGGGGGCACCGGGGAGCTGTTTTTT.

The V and J genes are TRBV4-2 and TRBJ2-7, with 13 bases that match TRBD2. V lost 1 base, J lost 6 bases, and 9 bases stayed unmatched. This CDR3 is 17 amino acids long. CDR1 is LGHNA, CDR2 YNFKEQ, per germline. Here the CDR3 DNA reads TGTGCCAGCAGCCAAGCCCTCGGGACTAGCGGGGAGGGCGAGCAGTACTTC. It specifies CASSQALGTSGEGEQYF.

This chain links TRBV7-8 with TRBJ1-2; the D gene is possibly TRBD1 (5 bases). Germline V gives CDR1 SGHVS, CDR2 FQNEAQ. With 5 bases removed from V and 4 bases from J, the gap between germline ends came to 20 bases. This CDR3 spans 16 amino acids. This CDR3 reads CASSPPRGGEFYGYTF. In DNA, the CDR3 is TGTGCCAGCAGCCCCCCGCGGGGAGGGGAGTTCTATGGCTACACCTTC.

J is TRBJ2-7 and V is TRBV5-1; possibly TRBD2 for D (7 bases). The V end lost 2 bases, the J end lost 4 bases, and 16 bases lay between the germline ends. The CDR3 extends over 15 amino acids. Per germline, CDR1 SGHRS and CDR2 YFSETQ. The chain's CDR3 is CASSFGEGDMYEQYF. CDR3 DNA: TGCGCCAGCAGCTTTGGGGAGGGGGATATGTACGAGCAGTACTTC.

The chain carries TRBV6-6 and TRBJ1-1; 7 bases match TRBD1. This CDR3 has 14 amino acids. Germline V lookup: CDR1 MNHNY, CDR2 SVGAGI (reference sequence). The V segment lost 7 bases and the J segment 1 base; nucleotides outside the gene matches: 6. CDR3 sequence (DNA): TGTGCCAGCATAGGGACAGCTGCGAACACTGAAGCTTTCTTT. This gives the protein CASIGTAANTEAFF.

V gene TRBV15 combines with J gene TRBJ2-3; TRBD2 matches at 8 bases. Germline V gene sequence: CDR1 LNHNV, CDR2 YYDKDF (reference sequence). The ends lost 6 bases at V and 6 bases at J; junction bases unmatched: 8. The CDR3 loop spans 14 amino acids. The CDR3 sequence is CATRSREGADTQYF. The DNA of the CDR3 is TGTGCCACCAGAAGTCGGGAGGGTGCGGATACGCAGTATTTT.

The rearrangement joins TRBV9 to TRBJ2-1; 9 bases align to TRBD2. This CDR3 has 19 amino acids. V gave up 4 bases and J gave up 0 bases; unmatched junction bases: 14. The germline gives CDR1 SGDLS, CDR2 YYNGEE. The CDR3: CASSPGGTSRALSYNEQFF. For the CDR3, the DNA is TGTGCCAGCAGCCCCGGGGGGACTAGCAGGGCCCTCTCCTACAATGAGCAGTTCTTC.

J is TRBJ1-3 and V is TRBV30, with TRBD1 as a possible D gene (5 bases). This CDR3 region has 11 residues. CDR1 and CDR2 from the germline V gene are GTSNPN and SVGIG (reference sequence). V was clipped by 6 bases and J by 7 bases, with 10 bases between them. The CDR3 here is CACWGENTIYF. Here the CDR3 DNA reads TGTGCCTGCTGGGGGGAGAACACCATATATTTT.

The chain couples TRBV7-6 to TRBJ2-5; TRBD2 agrees at 13 bases. Germline V lookup: CDR1 SGHVS, CDR2 FNYEAQ. The trim removed 4 bases at V and 2 bases at J, leaving 16 bases unmatched. The CDR3 consists of 20 residues. Here the CDR3 DNA reads TGTGCCAGCAGCTCGACGTTACTAGCGGGGGGGCAGGGTACGCAAGAGACCCAGTACTTC. Amino acids: CASSSTLLAGGQGTQETQYF.

The chain recombines TRBV7-6 with TRBJ1-5; D unclear. Trimming shortened V by 3 bases and J by 11 bases, and 17 bases separated the two germline ends. The germline V gene has CDR1 SGHVS and CDR2 FNYEAQ. The CDR3 has 14 amino acids. The CDR3: CASSFDGEGLAQHF. The CDR3 DNA is TGTGCCAGCAGCTTTGACGGGGAAGGGTTGGCCCAGCATTTT. Full variable domain (rest looked up from reference TRBV7-6 and TRBJ1-5): GAGVSQSPRYKVTKRGQDVALRCDPISGHVSLYWYRQALGQGPEFLTYFNYEAQQDKSGLPNDRFSAERPEGSISTLTIQRTEQRDSAMYRCASSFDGEGLAQHFGDGTRLSIL.

V and J are TRBV19 and TRBJ2-6; weak D call: TRBD1 (6 bases). Trimming left V 6 bases short and J 3 bases short, with 12 bases between. Germline CDR1 reads LNHDA; CDR2 reads SQIVND (reference sequence). The CDR3 is made up of 15 amino acids. CDR3: CASRYRVNGANVLTF. The DNA of the CDR3 is TGTGCCAGTAGATACAGGGTCAATGGGGCCAACGTCCTGACTTTC.

The V and J genes are TRBV7-9 and TRBJ2-7; 7 nucleotides align to TRBD1. Looked up from germline, CDR1 is SEHNR and CDR2 is FQNEAQ (reference sequence). V gave up 7 bases and J gave up 3 bases; unmatched junction bases: 12. The CDR3 runs to 15 residues. DNA of the CDR3: TGTGCCAGCAATTCGCCAACAGGGGTTGGCTACGAGCAGTACTTC. Encoded protein: CASNSPTGVGYEQYF.